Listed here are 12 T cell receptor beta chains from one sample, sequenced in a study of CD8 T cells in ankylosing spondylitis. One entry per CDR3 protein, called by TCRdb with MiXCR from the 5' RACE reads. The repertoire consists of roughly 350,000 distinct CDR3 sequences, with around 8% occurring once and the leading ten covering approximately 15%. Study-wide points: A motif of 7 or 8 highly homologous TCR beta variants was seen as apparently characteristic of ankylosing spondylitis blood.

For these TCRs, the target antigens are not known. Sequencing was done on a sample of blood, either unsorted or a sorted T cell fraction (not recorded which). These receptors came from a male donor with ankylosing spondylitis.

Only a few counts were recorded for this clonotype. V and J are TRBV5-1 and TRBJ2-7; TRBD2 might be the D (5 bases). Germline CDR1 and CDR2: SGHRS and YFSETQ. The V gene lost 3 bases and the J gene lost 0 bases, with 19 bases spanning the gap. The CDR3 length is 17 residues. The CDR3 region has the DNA TGCGCCAGCAGCTCAAGGCGGGCGGGTCCAAGCTCCTACGAGCAGTACTTC. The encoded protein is CASSSRRAGPSSYEQYF.

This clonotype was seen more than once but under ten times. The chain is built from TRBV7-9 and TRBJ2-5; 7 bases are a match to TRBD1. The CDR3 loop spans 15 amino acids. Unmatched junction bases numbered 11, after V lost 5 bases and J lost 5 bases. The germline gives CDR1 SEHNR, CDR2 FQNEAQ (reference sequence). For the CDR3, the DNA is TGTGCCAGCAGCAACGAAAGGGGGCGCCGGGAGACCCAGTACTTC. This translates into CASSNERGRRETQYF.

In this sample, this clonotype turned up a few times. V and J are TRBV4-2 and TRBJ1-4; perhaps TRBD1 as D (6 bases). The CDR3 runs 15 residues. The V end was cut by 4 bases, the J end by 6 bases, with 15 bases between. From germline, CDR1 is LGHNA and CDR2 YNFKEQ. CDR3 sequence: CASSRVQGTDEKLFF. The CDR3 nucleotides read TGTGCCAGCAGCCGGGTTCAGGGGACGGATGAAAAACTGTTTTTT.

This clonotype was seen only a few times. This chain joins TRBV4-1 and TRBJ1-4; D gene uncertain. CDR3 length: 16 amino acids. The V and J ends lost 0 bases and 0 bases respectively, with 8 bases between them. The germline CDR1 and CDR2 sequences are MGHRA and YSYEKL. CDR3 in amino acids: CASSQEADATNEKLFF. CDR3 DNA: TGCGCCAGCAGCCAAGAGGCGGATGCAACTAATGAAAAACTGTTTTTT.

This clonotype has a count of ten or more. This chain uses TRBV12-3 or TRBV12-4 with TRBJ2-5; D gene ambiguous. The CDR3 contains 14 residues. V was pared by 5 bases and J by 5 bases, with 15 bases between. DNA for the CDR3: TGTGCCAGCAGTCCCCTCAGGAAGAGCGAGACCCAGTACTTC. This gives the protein CASSPLRKSETQYF.

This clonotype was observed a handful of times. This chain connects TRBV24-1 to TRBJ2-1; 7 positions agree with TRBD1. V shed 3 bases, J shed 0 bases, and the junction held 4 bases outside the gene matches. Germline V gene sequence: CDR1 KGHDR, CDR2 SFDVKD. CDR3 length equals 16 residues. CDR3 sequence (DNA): TGTGCCACCAGTGATAACAGGGGTAGCTCCTACAATGAGCAGTTCTTC. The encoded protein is CATSDNRGSSYNEQFF.

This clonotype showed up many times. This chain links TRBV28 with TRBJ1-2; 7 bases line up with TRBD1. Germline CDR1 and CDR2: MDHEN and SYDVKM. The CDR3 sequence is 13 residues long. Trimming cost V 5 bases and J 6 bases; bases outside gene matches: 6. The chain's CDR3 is CASSGTVLHGYTF. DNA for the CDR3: TGTGCCAGCAGTGGGACAGTTCTTCATGGCTACACCTTC.

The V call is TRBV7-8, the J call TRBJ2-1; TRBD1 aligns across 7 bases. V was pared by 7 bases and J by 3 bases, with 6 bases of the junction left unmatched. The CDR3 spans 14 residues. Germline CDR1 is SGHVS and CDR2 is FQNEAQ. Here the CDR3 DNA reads TGTGCCAGCACCTCAAGGGACAGCTACAATGAGCAGTTCTTC. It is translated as CASTSRDSYNEQFF.

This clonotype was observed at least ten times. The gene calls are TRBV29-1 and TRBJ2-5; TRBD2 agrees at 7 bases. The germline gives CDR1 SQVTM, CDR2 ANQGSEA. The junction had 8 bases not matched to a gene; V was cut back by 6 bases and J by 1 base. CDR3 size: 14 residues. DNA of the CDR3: TGCAGCGTCTCACGGCGGGAGCGCCAAGAGACCCAGTACTTC. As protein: CSVSRRERQETQYF.

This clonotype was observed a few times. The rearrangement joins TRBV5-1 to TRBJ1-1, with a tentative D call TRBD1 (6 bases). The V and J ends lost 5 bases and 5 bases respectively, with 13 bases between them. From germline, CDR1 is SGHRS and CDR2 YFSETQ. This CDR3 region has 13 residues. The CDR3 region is CASRRQGRTEAFF. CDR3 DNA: TGCGCCAGCAGGCGGCAGGGGAGGACTGAAGCTTTCTTT.

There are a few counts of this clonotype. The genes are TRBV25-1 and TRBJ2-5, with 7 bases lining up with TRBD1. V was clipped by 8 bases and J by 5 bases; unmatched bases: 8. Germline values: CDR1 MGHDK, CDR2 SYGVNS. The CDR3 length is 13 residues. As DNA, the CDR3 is TGTGCCAGCGGCCCTAGGGGGCGGGAGACCCAGTACTTC. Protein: CASGPRGRETQYF.

The DNA of the CDR3 is TGCGCCAGCAGCCAAGATTTCATCGAGCAGTTCTTC. Residues: CASSQDFIEQFF. The chain combines TRBV4-3 with TRBJ2-1; D gene unclear. CDR1 and CDR2 (germline): LGHNA, YSLEER. The CDR3 totals 12 residues. V dropped 0 bases and J dropped 10 bases, with 7 bases sitting between them.